This TCR beta chain is drawn from a study of T cells after posttransplantation cyclophosphamide. Study outcomes and limitations: After PTCy, TRB diversity resembled that of CNI/methotrexate controls. Tissue-infiltrating T cells from skin or gut overlapped little with blood T cells.

Repertoires were generated with immunoSEQ multiplex PCR, while TCRdb's copy carries only in-frame clones and drops some. The repertoire consists of thousands of clones, with roughly 98% occurring once and the leading ten covering roughly 0.85%. The CDR3 spans 14 residues. Germline loops: CDR1 SGHNT, CDR2 YENEEA. The V gene lost 3 bases and the J gene lost 1 base, with 7 bases spanning the gap. This clone was counted once. The antigen is unknown. This chain connects TRBV11-3 to TRBJ2-1; perhaps TRBD1 as D (6 bases). Sequencing was performed on memory CD4+ T cells sorted from PBMCs. The sequence derives from a man aged 35-49 years in good health, CMV-negative, and a related stem cell transplant donor. Here the CDR3 reads CASSLGQSYNEQFF. The CDR3 region has the DNA TGTGCCAGCAGCTTGGGACAATCCTACAATGAGCAGTTCTTC.